What follows is one TCR beta chain and its context. In the original workflow: The assay estimated nucleated cells by amplifying reference gene primers. Repertoires were generated with immunoSEQ multiplex PCR, while TCRdb's copy carries only in-frame clones and drops some. From that table come the V and J calls and clone size; the DNA was used to work out D and trimming. The table records 200,000 to 250,000 clones, around 84% of them present only once. Germline CDR1 is SGHNT and CDR2 is YYREEE (reference sequence). V shed 4 bases, J shed 6 bases, and the junction held 4 bases outside the gene matches. The CDR3 is made up of 15 amino acids. These data belong to a study of blood T cell repertoires in COVID-19. Study summary: Acute and convalescent COVID-19 samples came from the United States, Italy and Spain. Nucleic acid was either cDNA or gDNA, and it came from T cells, B-cell-depleted T cells, or PBMCs.

The source of this sequence is a human donor in a cohort sampled during active COVID-19. The chain has TRBV5-4 and TRBJ1-6, with TRBD1 matching 10 bases. Material: peripheral blood. This CDR3 reads CASSPGQGSNSPLHF. CDR3 coding DNA: TGTGCCAGCAGCCCGGGACAGGGGAGTAATTCACCCCTCCACTTT.